The source of this T cell receptor (beta chain) is a study of blood T cells in healthy people across ages. To note about this clonotype: Its specificity is unknown. A read error may produce the germline difference seen at one junction end.

Next came a second PCR, run for about 7 to 12 cycles, which used a sample-barcoded 5' primer along with a J-beta primer mix. A template-switch adaptor containing 12 random nucleotides labeled each cDNA molecule. In TCRdb, the 5' RACE reads were re-called with MiXCR into one record per CDR3 protein. Of just over 800,000 distinct CDR3 sequences listed, around 62% are singletons. The CDR3 runs to 12 residues. In germline, CDR1 is MNHEY, CDR2 SVGEGT. Study results and limitations: While age rose, TCR beta diversity per million T cells dropped in a roughly linear way. Donor CMV status, an unknown factor, possibly confounded changes in expanded clonotypes.

Donors were systemically healthy Caucasian individuals from Russia aged roughly 6 to 95 years. The TCR originated in a man aged 25 to 40 in good health. J is TRBJ2-2 and V is TRBV6-2 or TRBV6-3; TRBD2 agrees at 12 bases. Sequencing input: blood. The CDR3 sequence is CASSWTSGVLFF. In nucleotides, the CDR3 is TGTGCCAGCAGTTGGACTAGCGGGGTGCTGTTTTTT.